This TCR beta chain was sequenced during a study of precursors of human CD4 cytotoxic T cells (dated by TCRdb to 2016 to 2019). Concerning the study at large: CD4+ memory subsets from 14 donors in total were covered by the bulk TCR-seq analysis. Sequences for both the TCRalpha and TCRbeta chains came out of the TCR-seq analysis of 14 to 15 donors (table S7).

Per the germline V gene (reference sequence), SEHNR is the CDR1 and FQNEAQ is the CDR2. Reading from cysteine to phenylalanine, the CDR3 counts 12 amino acids. Left in the record is the CDR3 DNA by itself, 36 bases read in frame from the first base. V trim: 2 bases; J trim: 5 bases; unmatched bases: 0. To test for a precursor-effector relationship among CD4 cytotoxic T cells, four sorted CD4+ memory subsets (TCM, TEM, IL-7Rhigh TEMRA, IL-7R- TEMRA) underwent bulk UMI-based TCR sequencing. Cells were obtained from peripheral blood mononuclear cells that had been isolated from human blood. The paper's findings and limits, for the study overall: Only about 95% of the 14 donors were included in some of the bulk TCR-seq comparisons, which suggests that not every subset was available for every donor. A bigger share of IL-7Rhigh TEMRA clonotypes consisted of expanded effector clonotypes than was the case for TEM or TCM clonotypes. Compared with TCM and TEM subsets, the IL-7Rhigh and IL-7R- TEMRA subsets had more restricted TCR repertoires, with lower diversity and more expanded clonotypes. According to the authors, a human observational design cannot definitively establish the direction of differentiation between precursor and effector cells.

This sample was sequenced with an Illumina MiSeq. Per the authors' processing: The Shannon-Wiener index, calculated in VDJtools, was used to measure repertoire diversity. Expanded TCRbeta clonotypes were defined as those with a clonotype frequency of at least 3. Using fastp trimming at Q25 and MiXCR clonotype assembly, TCRdb reanalyzed the public sequencing data and kept in-frame beta chains. Entries that share a CDR3 protein sequence are merged under the most common genes and DNA. These V and J calls originate from TCRdb's pipeline instead of the authors' own analysis. The sample table shows around 110 distinct CDR3 sequences, and 50% to 60% are seen once. About 91% of the sample belongs to the ten largest clones. Worth noting for this clonotype: This clone's antigen is unknown. Base qualities are not recorded, but no much larger clone differs from it by a single base.

The chain couples TRBV7-9 to TRBJ2-7, with 7 bases in between that match TRBD1. This TCR was sampled from a human donor in good health. Sequenced: memory CD4+ T cells from blood (PBMCs). The DNA is TGTGCCAGCAGCTTAACAGGGGACGAGCAGTACTTC. It encodes CASSLTGDEQYF.